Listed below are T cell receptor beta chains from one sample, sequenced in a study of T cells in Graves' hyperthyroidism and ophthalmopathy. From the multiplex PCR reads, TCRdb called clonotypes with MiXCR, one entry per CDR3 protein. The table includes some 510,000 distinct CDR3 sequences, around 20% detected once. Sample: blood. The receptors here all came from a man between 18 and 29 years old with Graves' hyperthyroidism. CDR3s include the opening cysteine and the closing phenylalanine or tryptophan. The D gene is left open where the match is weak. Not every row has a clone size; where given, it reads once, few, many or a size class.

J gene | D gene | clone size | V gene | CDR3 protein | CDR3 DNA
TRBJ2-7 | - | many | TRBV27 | CASSFAGNYEQYF | TGTGCCAGCAGTTTCGCAGGGAACTACGAGCAGTACTTC
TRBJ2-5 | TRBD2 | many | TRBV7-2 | CASSLRRGGETQYF | TGTGCCAGCAGCCTCCGCCGGGGGGGGGAGACCCAGTACTTC
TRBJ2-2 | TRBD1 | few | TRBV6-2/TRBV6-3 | CASRTGEPGELFF | TGTGCCAGCAGGACAGGGGAGCCCGGGGAGCTGTTTTTT
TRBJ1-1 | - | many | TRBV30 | CARRSGNTEAFF | TGTGCCCGGAGGTCAGGGAACACTGAAGCTTTCTTT
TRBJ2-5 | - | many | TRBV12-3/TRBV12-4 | CASINRGSGTQYF | TGTGCCAGCATCAATAGGGGATCTGGGACCCAGTACTTC
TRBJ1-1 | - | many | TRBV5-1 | CASSLDRPYTEAFF | TGCGCCAGCAGCTTGGACAGGCCGTACACTGAAGCTTTCTTT
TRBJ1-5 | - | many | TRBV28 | CASRADTNQPQHF | TGTGCCAGCAGAGCGGACACGAATCAGCCCCAGCATTTT
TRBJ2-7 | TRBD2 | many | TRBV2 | CASSVLAGGPSYEQYF | TGTGCCAGCAGCGTACTAGCGGGGGGGCCTTCCTACGAGCAGTACTTC
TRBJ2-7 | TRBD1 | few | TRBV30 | CAGSGTGDYEQYF | TGTGCCGGGTCCGGGACAGGGGACTACGAGCAGTACTTC
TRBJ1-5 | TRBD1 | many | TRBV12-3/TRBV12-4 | CASSPDRGGGVPNQPQHF | TGTGCCAGCAGCCCGGACAGGGGAGGAGGGGTCCCCAATCAGCCCCAGCATTTT
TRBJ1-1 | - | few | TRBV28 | CASSFQGRGTEAFF | TGTGCCAGCAGTTTTCAGGGGCGGGGCACTGAAGCTTTCTTT
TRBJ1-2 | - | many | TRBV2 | CASSEEQSYGYTF | TGTGCCAGCAGTGAAGAACAGAGCTATGGCTACACCTTC
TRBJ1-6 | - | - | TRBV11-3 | CASSLGPTNSPLHF | TGTGCCAGCAGCTTGGGACCGACGAATTCACCCCTCCACTTT
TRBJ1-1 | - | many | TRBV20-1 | CSAQPWRGDTEAFF | TGCAGTGCCCAACCGTGGAGGGGAGACACTGAAGCTTTCTTT
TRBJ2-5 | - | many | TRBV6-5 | CASSYEGRETQYF | TGTGCCAGCAGTTACGAAGGGAGAGAGACCCAGTACTTC
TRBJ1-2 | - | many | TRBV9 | CASGDRFYGYTF | TGTGCCAGCGGTGACAGGTTCTATGGCTACACCTTC
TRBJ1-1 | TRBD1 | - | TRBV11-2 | CASSRGQGFWSTEAFF | TGTGCCAGCAGCCGGGGACAGGGGTTTTGGAGCACTGAAGCTTTCTTT
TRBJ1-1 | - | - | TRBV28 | CASTSRRRTMNTEAFF | TGTGCCAGCACCTCCCGAAGGAGAACCATGAACACTGAAGCTTTCTTT
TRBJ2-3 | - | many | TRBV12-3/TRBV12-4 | CASSPGTLHGADTQYF | TGTGCCAGCAGTCCCGGGACCCTCCATGGCGCAGATACGCAGTATTTT
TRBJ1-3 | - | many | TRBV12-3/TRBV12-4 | CASSAGANTIYF | TGTGCCAGCAGTGCGGGCGCGAACACCATATATTTT
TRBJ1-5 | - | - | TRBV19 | CASSMPISNQPQHF | TGTGCCAGTAGTATGCCCATCAGCAATCAGCCCCAGCATTTT
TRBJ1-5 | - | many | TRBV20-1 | CSARDFARGDQPQHF | TGCAGTGCTAGAGATTTCGCTAGAGGGGATCAGCCCCAGCATTTT
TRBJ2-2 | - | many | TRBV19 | CASSIESAGELFF | TGTGCCAGTAGTATAGAGTCCGCCGGGGAGCTGTTTTTT
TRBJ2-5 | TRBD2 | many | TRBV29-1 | CSDRTSGLAQETQYF | TGCAGCGATAGGACTAGCGGGCTTGCCCAAGAGACCCAGTACTTC
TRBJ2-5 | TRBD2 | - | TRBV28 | CATRLAGVTQETQYF | TGTGCCACCCGACTAGCGGGGGTAACCCAAGAGACCCAGTACTTC
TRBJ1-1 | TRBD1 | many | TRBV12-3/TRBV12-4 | CASTRTGEAEAFF | TGTGCCAGCACCAGGACAGGGGAGGCTGAAGCTTTCTTT
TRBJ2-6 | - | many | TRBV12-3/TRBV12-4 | CASSFGSGLRGANVLTF | TGTGCCAGCAGTTTTGGTTCGGGGCTGCGCGGGGCCAACGTCCTGACTTTC
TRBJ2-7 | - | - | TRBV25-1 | CASSEVERGREQYF | TGTGCCAGCAGTGAAGTTGAGAGGGGACGCGAGCAGTACTTC
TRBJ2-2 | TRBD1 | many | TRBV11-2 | CASSLDLTGFANTGELFF | TGTGCCAGCAGCTTAGACCTGACAGGGTTCGCGAACACCGGGGAGCTGTTTTTT
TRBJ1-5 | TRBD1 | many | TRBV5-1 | CASSLGLTGGGQPQHF | TGCGCCAGCAGCTTGGGTCTAACAGGGGGTGGGCAGCCCCAGCATTTT
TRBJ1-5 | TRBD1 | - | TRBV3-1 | CASSQTRGRQPQHF | TGTGCCAGCAGCCAAACCAGGGGGCGACAGCCCCAGCATTTT
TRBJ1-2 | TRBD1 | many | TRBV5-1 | CASTAVRGQTGYTF | TGCGCCAGCACTGCAGTCAGGGGGCAAACTGGCTACACCTTC
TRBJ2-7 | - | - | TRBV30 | CAWSRDSYEQYF | TGTGCCTGGAGCAGGGACTCCTACGAGCAGTACTTC
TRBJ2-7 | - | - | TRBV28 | CASSLGRGRGPTYEQYF | TGTGCCAGCAGTCTAGGCAGGGGACGGGGGCCGACCTACGAGCAGTACTTC
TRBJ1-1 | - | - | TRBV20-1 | CSARDNTRIREAFF | TGCAGTGCTAGAGATAATACAAGGATCCGAGAAGCTTTCTTT
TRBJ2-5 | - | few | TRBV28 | CASSLSGTQYF | TGTGCCAGCAGTTTAAGTGGGACCCAGTACTTC
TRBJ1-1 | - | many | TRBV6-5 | CASRTTDYTEAFF | TGTGCCAGCAGAACGACAGACTACACTGAAGCTTTCTTT
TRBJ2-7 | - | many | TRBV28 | CASGKAYEQYF | TGTGCCAGCGGGAAGGCCTACGAGCAGTACTTC
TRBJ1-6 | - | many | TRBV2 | CASSEGLKPNSPLHF | TGTGCCAGCAGTGAAGGACTAAAACCAAATTCACCCCTCCACTTT
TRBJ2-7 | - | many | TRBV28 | CASTEGGYSYEQYF | TGTGCCAGCACCGAGGGGGGGTACTCCTACGAGCAGTACTTC
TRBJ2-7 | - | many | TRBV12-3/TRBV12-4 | CASRLDSSYEQYF | TGTGCCAGCAGGTTGGATAGCTCCTACGAGCAGTACTTC
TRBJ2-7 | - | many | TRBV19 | CASRGAGETYEQYF | TGTGCCAGTAGGGGGGCAGGGGAGACCTACGAGCAGTACTTC
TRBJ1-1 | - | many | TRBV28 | CASSFQVWNTEAFF | TGTGCCAGCAGTTTTCAGGTTTGGAACACTGAAGCTTTCTTT
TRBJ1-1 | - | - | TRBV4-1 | CASSHPEPELAEAFF | TGCGCCAGCAGCCACCCTGAACCCGAACTGGCTGAAGCTTTCTTT
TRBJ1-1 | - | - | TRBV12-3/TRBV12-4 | CASSLGLPEAFF | TGTGCCAGCAGTTTGGGACTACCTGAAGCTTTCTTT
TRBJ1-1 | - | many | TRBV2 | CASSELGPMNTEAFF | TGTGCCAGCAGTGAATTAGGTCCGATGAACACTGAAGCTTTCTTT
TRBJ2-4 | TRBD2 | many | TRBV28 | CASSFTSGGTQYF | TGTGCCAGCAGTTTTACTAGCGGGGGAACACAGTACTTC
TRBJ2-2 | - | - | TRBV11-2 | CASRLGGTGELFF | TGTGCCAGCAGACTAGGGGGGACCGGGGAGCTGTTTTTT
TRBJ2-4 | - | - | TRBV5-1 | CASSLGEPKNIQYF | TGCGCCAGCAGCTTAGGGGAGCCCAAAAACATTCAGTACTTC
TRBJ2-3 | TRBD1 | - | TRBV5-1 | CASSLEQGARTDTQYF | TGCGCCAGCAGCTTGGAACAGGGGGCTCGCACAGATACGCAGTATTTT
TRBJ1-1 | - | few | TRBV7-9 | CASSLRGGWTEAFF | TGTGCCAGCAGCTTGAGAGGGGGGTGGACTGAAGCTTTCTTT
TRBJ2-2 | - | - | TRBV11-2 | CASTHHFGTGELFF | TGTGCCAGCACCCATCACTTTGGTACCGGGGAGCTGTTTTTT
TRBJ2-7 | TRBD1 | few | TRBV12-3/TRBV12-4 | CASMQQGAAYEQYF | TGTGCCAGCATGCAACAGGGGGCCGCCTACGAGCAGTACTTC